The source of this T cell receptor (beta chain) is a study of T cell responses to AZD1222 COVID-19 vaccine. Study findings and constraints: Close to half of all spike-specific TCRs reportedly target regions of the variants that are unmutated. Rises in breadth and depth of Spike-specific TCRs came after two AZD1222 doses.

This clone turned up a few times. Its cognate antigen is unknown. The CDR3 extends over 13 amino acids. Germline V gene lookup returns CDR1 SGHTA and CDR2 FQGTGA. Trimming cost V 5 bases and J 5 bases, with 12 bases left between them. Method: immunoSEQ multiplex PCR; TCRdb's copy keeps in-frame clones and lacks some. The sample has roughly 150,000 clones; approximately 91% are singletons. This rearrangement joins TRBV7-3 to TRBJ1-2, with D maybe TRBD1 (6 bases). The sequencing used peripheral blood, collected on day 0 of AZD1222 vaccination. The receptor's source is an adult in good health. CDR3 sequence: CASSSQGIYGYTF. The CDR3 DNA follows: TGTGCCAGCAGCAGCCAGGGGATATATGGCTACACCTTC.